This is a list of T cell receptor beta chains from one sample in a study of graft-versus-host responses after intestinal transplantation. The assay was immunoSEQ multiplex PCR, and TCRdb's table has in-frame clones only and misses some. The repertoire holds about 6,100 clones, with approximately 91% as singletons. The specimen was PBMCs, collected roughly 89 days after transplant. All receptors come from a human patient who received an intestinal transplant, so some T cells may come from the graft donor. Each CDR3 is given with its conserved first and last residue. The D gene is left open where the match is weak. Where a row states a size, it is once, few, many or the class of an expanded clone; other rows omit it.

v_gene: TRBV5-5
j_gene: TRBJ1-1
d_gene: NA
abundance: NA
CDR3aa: CASSLGQGSPKDTEAFF
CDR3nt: TGTGCCAGCAGCTTGGGCCAGGGGTCACCCAAGGACACTGAAGCTTTCTTT

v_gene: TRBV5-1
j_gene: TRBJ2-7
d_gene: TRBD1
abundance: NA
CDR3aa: CASSLYSSGGGQSYEQYF
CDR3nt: TGCGCCAGCAGCTTATACTCCTCAGGGGGCGGGCAGTCCTACGAGCAGTACTTC

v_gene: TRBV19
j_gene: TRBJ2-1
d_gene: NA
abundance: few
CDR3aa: CASSDGPRLFF
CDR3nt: TGTGCCAGTAGCGACGGGCCTCGGTTGTTCTTC

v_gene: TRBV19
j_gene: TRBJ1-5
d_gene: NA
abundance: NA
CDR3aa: CASTRTGADQPQHF
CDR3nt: TGTGCCAGTACCCGCACGGGGGCGGATCAGCCCCAGCATTTT

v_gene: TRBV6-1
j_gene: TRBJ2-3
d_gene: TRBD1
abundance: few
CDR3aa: CASSAGQGADTQYF
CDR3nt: TGTGCCAGCAGTGCGGGACAGGGGGCAGATACGCAGTATTTT

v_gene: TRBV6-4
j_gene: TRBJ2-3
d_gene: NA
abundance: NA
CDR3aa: CASGSGGSTDTQYF
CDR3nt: TGTGCCAGCGGGTCTGGGGGGAGCACAGATACGCAGTATTTT

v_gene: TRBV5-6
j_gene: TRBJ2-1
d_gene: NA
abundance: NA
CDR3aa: CASSTNPYRAPRNEQFF
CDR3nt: TGTGCCAGCAGCACCAATCCTTACAGGGCTCCTCGGAATGAGCAGTTCTTC

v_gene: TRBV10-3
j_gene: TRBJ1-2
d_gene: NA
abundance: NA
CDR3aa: CAISAGTGDGYTF
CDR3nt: TGTGCCATCAGTGCTGGGACCGGGGATGGCTACACCTTC

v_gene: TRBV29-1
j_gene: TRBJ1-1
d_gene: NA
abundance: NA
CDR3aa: CSVEGAIGTPNTEAFF
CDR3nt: TGCAGCGTTGAGGGGGCGATCGGTACTCCGAACACTGAAGCTTTCTTT

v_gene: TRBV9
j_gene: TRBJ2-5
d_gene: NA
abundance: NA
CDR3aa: CASSSDSRRPQETQYF
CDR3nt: TGTGCCAGCAGCTCGGACAGCCGTAGACCGCAAGAGACCCAGTACTTC

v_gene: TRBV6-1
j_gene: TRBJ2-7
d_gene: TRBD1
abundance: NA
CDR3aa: CASRDRDHEQYF
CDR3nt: TGTGCCAGCAGGGACAGGGATCACGAGCAGTACTTC

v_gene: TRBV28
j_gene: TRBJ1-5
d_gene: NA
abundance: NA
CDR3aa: CASRSGFTGIRSNQPQHF
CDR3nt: TGTGCCAGCAGGTCCGGATTTACAGGGATCCGAAGCAATCAGCCCCAGCATTTT

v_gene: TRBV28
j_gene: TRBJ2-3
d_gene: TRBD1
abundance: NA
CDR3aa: CASSRGHRGRTDTQYF
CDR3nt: TGTGCCAGCAGCCGAGGGCACAGGGGTAGGACAGATACGCAGTATTTT

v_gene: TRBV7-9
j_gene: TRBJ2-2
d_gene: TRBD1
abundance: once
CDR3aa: CASSSTGAETGELFF
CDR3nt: TGTGCCAGCAGCTCGACAGGGGCTGAGACCGGGGAGCTGTTTTTT

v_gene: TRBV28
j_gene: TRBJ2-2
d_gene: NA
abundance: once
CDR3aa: CASIAGTQGGELFF
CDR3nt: TGTGCCAGCATTGCCGGGACCCAAGGCGGGGAGCTGTTTTTT

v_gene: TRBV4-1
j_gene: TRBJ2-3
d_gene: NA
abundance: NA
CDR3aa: CASSVRFGTDTQYF
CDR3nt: TGCGCCAGCAGCGTTCGATTCGGGACGGATACGCAGTATTTT

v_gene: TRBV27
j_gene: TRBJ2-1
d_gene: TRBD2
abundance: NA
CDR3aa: CASRYSGGAENEQFF
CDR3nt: TGTGCCAGCAGATATAGCGGGGGGGCTGAGAATGAGCAGTTCTTC

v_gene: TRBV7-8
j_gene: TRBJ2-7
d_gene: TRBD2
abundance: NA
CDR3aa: CASSGGTSGGSYEQYF
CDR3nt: TGTGCCAGCAGCGGAGGGACTAGCGGGGGCTCCTACGAGCAGTACTTC

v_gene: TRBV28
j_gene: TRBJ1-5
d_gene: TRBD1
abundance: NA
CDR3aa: CASSLADRGQPQHF
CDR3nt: TGTGCCAGCAGTTTAGCGGACAGGGGTCAGCCCCAGCATTTT

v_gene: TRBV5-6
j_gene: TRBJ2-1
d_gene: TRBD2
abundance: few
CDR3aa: CASSLGTSGRLGYNEQFF
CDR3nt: TGTGCCAGCAGCTTAGGGACTAGCGGGAGGTTAGGCTACAATGAGCAGTTCTTC

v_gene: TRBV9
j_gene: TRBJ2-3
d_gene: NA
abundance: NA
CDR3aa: CASSVVSGGSTDTQYF
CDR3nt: TGTGCCAGCAGCGTAGTTTCAGGCGGGAGCACAGATACGCAGTATTTT

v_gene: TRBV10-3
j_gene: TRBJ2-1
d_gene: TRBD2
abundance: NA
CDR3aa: CAAYSPGLSSYNEQFF
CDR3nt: TGTGCCGCCTACTCCCCGGGACTAAGCTCCTACAATGAGCAGTTCTTC

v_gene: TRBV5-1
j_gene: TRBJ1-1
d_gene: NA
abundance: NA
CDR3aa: CASSFDTRHPMNTEAFF
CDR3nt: TGCGCCAGCAGCTTCGATACCAGACACCCCATGAACACTGAAGCTTTCTTT

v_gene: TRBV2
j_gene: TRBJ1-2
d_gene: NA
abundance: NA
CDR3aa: CASSDKAYYGYTF
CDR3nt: TGTGCCAGCAGTGATAAGGCCTACTATGGCTACACCTTC

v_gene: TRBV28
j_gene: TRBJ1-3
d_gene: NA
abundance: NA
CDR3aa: CASSLYMQGLQDGNTIYF
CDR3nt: TGTGCCAGCAGTTTATATATGCAGGGTTTACAGGATGGAAACACCATATATTTT

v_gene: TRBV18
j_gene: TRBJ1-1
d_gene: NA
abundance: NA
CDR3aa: CASSPPSNTEAFF
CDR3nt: TGTGCCAGCTCACCACCTAGTAACACTGAAGCTTTCTTT

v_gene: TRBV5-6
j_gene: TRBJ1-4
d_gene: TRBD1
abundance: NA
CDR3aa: CASSARQGETEKLFF
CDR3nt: TGTGCCAGCAGCGCCCGACAGGGGGAGACTGAAAAACTGTTTTTT

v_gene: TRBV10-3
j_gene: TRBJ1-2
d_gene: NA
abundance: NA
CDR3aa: CAIRGTVYGYTF
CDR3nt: TGTGCCATCAGGGGGACCGTTTATGGCTACACCTTC

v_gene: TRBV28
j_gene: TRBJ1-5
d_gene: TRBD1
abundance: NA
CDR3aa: CASSLGQGRNQPQHF
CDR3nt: TGTGCCAGCAGTTTGGGACAGGGACGGAATCAGCCCCAGCATTTT

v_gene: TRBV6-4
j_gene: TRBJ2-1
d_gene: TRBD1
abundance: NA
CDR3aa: CASSPKPGQGGNEQFF
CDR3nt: TGTGCCAGCAGTCCAAAGCCGGGACAGGGCGGCAATGAGCAGTTCTTC

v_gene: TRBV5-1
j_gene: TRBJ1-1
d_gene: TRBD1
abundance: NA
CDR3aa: CASSLVDREWAEAFF
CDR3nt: TGCGCCAGCAGCTTGGTGGACAGGGAATGGGCTGAAGCTTTCTTT

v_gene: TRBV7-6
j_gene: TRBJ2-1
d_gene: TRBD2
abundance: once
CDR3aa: CASSLAASGGYNEQFF
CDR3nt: TGTGCCAGCAGCTTAGCCGCTAGCGGGGGGTACAATGAGCAGTTCTTC

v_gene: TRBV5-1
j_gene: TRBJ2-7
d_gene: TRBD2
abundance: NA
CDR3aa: CASSFSGGGYEQYF
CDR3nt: TGCGCCAGCAGCTTTAGCGGGGGGGGCTACGAGCAGTACTTC

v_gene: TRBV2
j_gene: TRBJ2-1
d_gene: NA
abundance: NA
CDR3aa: CASSGRRERNEQFF
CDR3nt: TGTGCCAGCAGTGGCCGGAGGGAGAGGAACGAGCAGTTCTTC

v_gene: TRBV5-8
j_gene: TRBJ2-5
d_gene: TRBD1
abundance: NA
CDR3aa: CASSLELDRGVETQYF
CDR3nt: TGTGCCAGCAGCTTGGAATTAGACAGGGGGGTAGAGACCCAGTACTTC

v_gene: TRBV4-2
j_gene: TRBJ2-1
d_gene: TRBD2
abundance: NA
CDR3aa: CASSQEAASGIDEQFF
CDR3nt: TGTGCCAGCAGCCAAGAGGCGGCTAGCGGGATTGATGAGCAGTTCTTC

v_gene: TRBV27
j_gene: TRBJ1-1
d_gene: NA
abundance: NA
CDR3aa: CASSSSGFPQNTEAFF
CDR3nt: TGTGCCAGCAGTTCCTCAGGGTTCCCCCAGAACACTGAAGCTTTCTTT

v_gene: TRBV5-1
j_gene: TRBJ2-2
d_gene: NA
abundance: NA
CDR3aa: CASSLARSNTGELFF
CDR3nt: TGCGCCAGCAGCTTGGCCCGGTCGAACACCGGGGAGCTGTTTTTT

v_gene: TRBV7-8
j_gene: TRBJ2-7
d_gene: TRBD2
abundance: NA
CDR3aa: CASSTQLAGDYEQYF
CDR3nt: TGTGCCAGCAGCACCCAACTAGCGGGAGACTACGAGCAGTACTTC

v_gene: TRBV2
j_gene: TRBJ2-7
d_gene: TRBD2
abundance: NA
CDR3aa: CARGRGGTYEQYF
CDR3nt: TGTGCCAGGGGGCGGGGGGGGACCTACGAGCAGTACTTC

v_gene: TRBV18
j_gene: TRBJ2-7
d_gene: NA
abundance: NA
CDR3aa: CASSPGGTYEQYF
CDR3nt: TGTGCCAGCTCACCAGGGGGAACCTACGAGCAGTACTTC

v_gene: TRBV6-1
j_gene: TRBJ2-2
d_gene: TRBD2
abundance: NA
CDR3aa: CASSEASGSTGELFF
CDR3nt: TGTGCCAGCAGTGAAGCTAGCGGGAGCACCGGGGAGCTGTTTTTT

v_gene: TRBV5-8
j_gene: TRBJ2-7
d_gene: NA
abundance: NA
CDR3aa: CASSLGVATVPYEQYF
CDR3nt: TGTGCCAGCAGCTTGGGGGTGGCGACAGTGCCCTACGAGCAGTACTTC

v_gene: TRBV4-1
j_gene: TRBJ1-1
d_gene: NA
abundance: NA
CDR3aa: CASSQPTEMNTEAFF
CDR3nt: TGCGCCAGCAGCCAGCCGACAGAAATGAACACTGAAGCTTTCTTT

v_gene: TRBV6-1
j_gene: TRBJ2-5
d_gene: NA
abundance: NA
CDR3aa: CASRPTAQETQYF
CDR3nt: TGTGCCAGCAGGCCGACAGCGCAAGAGACCCAGTACTTC

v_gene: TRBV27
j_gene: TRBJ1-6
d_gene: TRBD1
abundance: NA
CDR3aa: CASSLVPQGQGSPLHF
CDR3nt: TGTGCCAGCAGTTTGGTCCCACAGGGGCAAGGTTCACCCCTCCACTTT

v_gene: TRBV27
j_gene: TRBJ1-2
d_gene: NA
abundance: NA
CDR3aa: CASSPGNYGYTF
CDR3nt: TGTGCCAGCAGTCCGGGAAACTATGGCTACACCTTC